Below, 2 T cell receptor beta chains from the same sample are listed, as sequenced in a study of tissue T cells after allogeneic stem cell transplantation. Sequencing used immunoSEQ multiplex PCR; TCRdb keeps in-frame clones, though not all of them. Of under 50,000 clones listed, 80% to 95% are singletons. The input for sequencing was blood, taken before transplantation. These receptors were obtained from a woman aged 40-75 years who later had graft-versus-host disease after an allogeneic stem cell transplant.

This clone was counted a single time. The chain links TRBV7-2 to TRBJ2-1; D remains ambiguous. The CDR3 has 13 residues. Trimming removed 2 bases from V and 6 bases from J, with 8 bases in between. Germline-derived CDR1 and CDR2 are SGHTA and FQGNSA. In DNA form, the CDR3 reads TGTGCCAGCAGCTTATTACGGATCAATGAGCAGTTCTTC. Encoded protein: CASSLLRINEQFF. The full variable domain, in which reference TRBV7-2 and TRBJ2-1 provide the parts outside the CDR3, is GAGVSQSPSNKVTEKGKDVELRCDPISGHTALYWYRQSLGQGLEFLIYFQGNSAPDKSGLPSDRFSAERTGGSVSTLTIQRTQQEDSAVYLCASSLLRINEQFFGPGTRLTVL.

V and J are TRBV19 and TRBJ2-7; D gene unclear. CDR3 length equals 12 residues. CDR1 and CDR2 (germline): LNHDA, SQIVND (reference sequence). V was clipped by 5 bases and J by 2 bases, with 7 bases between them. The CDR3 DNA reads as TGTGCCAGTAGTTTTGGGGCCTACGAGCAGTACTTC. Translation gives CASSFGAYEQYF.